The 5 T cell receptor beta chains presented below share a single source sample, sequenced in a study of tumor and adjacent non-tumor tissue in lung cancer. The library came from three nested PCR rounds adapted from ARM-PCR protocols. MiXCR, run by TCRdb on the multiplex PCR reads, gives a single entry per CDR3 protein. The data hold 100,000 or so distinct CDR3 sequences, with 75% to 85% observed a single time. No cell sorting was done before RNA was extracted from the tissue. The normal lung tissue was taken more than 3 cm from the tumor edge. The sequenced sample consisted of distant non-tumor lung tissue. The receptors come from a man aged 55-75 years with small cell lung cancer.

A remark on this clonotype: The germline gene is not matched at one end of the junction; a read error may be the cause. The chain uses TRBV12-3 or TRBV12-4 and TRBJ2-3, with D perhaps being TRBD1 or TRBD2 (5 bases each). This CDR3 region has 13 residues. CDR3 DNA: TGCGCCAGCAGTTTTGGGGGTGGAGATATGCAGTATTTT. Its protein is CASSFGGGDMQYF.

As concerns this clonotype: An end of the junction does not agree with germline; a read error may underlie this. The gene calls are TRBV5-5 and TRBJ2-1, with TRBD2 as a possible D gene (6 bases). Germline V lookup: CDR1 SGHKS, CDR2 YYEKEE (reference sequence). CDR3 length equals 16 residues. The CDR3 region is CASSGLGRSSYNEHFF. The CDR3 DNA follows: TGTGCTAGCAGCGGTCTCGGGAGAAGCTCCTACAATGAGCACTTCTTC.

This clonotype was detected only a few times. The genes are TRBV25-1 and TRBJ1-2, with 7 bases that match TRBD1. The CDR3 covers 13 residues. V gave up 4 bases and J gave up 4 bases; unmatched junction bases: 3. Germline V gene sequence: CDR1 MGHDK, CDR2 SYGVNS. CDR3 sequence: CASSVNRGYGYTF. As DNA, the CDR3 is TGTGCCAGCAGTGTCAACAGGGGCTATGGCTACACCTTC.

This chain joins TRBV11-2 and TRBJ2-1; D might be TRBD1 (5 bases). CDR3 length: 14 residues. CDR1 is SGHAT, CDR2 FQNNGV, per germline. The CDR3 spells CISSLEAGLVEQFF. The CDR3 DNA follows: TGTATCAGCAGCTTAGAGGCAGGGTTGGTTGAACAGTTCTTC.

CDR3 sequence reads: CSALGLGELFF. The CDR3 region has the DNA TGCAGCGCTCTGGGACTCGGGGAGCTGTTTTTT. The chain is built from TRBV29-1 and TRBJ2-2; maybe TRBD2 (6 bases). The germline CDR1 and CDR2 sequences are SQVTM and ANQGSEA. V was cut by 7 bases and J by 7 bases, with 10 bases left in between. The CDR3 length is 11 residues.